This is a list of T cell receptor beta chains from one sample in a study of molecular identifiers for immune sequencing clone quantification. TCRdb passed the PCR reads through MiXCR, listing each CDR3 protein once. The sample records some 590,000 distinct CDR3 sequences, approximately 24% being singletons. The sequenced sample consisted of naive CD8+ T cells from blood, with Jurkat cell RNA spiked in. The receptors come from a human donor in good health. Some libraries in this study had Jurkat cell RNA spiked in. CDR3s include the opening cysteine and the closing phenylalanine or tryptophan. Fields, in order: V gene, clone size, J gene, D gene, CDR3 protein, CDR3 DNA. The D gene is left open where the match is weak. Rows give clone size only sometimes, using once, few, many, or a class for an expanded clone.

V gene: TRBV19; clone size: few; J gene: TRBJ2-7; D gene: -; CDR3 protein: CASSMTAENPYEQYF; CDR3 DNA: TGTGCCAGTAGTATGACAGCGGAGAATCCCTACGAGCAGTACTTC
V gene: TRBV24-1; clone size: many; J gene: TRBJ2-3; D gene: TRBD1; CDR3 protein: CATSRDRGQEDTQYF; CDR3 DNA: TGTGCCACCAGCCGGGACAGGGGGCAGGAAGATACGCAGTATTTT
V gene: TRBV19; clone size: few; J gene: TRBJ1-5; D gene: -; CDR3 protein: CASSFGFVRWTDFNQPQHF; CDR3 DNA: TGTGCCAGTAGTTTTGGCTTTGTACGCTGGACAGACTTTAATCAGCCCCAGCATTTT
V gene: TRBV6-5; clone size: few; J gene: TRBJ2-1; D gene: TRBD2; CDR3 protein: CASSYRGGGFDEQFF; CDR3 DNA: TGTGCCAGCAGTTACCGGGGGGGTGGGTTTGATGAGCAGTTCTTC
V gene: TRBV6-5; clone size: -; J gene: TRBJ2-7; D gene: -; CDR3 protein: CAGSYFRDSYEQYF; CDR3 DNA: TGTGCCGGCAGTTACTTTAGGGACTCCTACGAGCAGTACTTC
V gene: TRBV27; clone size: few; J gene: TRBJ2-3; D gene: -; CDR3 protein: CASRSWAGGTDTQYF; CDR3 DNA: TGTGCCAGCCGGTCGTGGGCTGGGGGCACAGATACGCAGTATTTT
V gene: TRBV6-2/TRBV6-3; clone size: few; J gene: TRBJ2-7; D gene: -; CDR3 protein: CASSHEGAYEQYF; CDR3 DNA: TGTGCCAGCAGTCACGAGGGAGCCTACGAGCAGTACTTC
V gene: TRBV4-3; clone size: -; J gene: TRBJ2-1; D gene: -; CDR3 protein: CASSQGSQGYNEQFF; CDR3 DNA: TGCGCCAGCAGCCAAGGCTCACAGGGCTACAATGAGCAGTTCTTC
V gene: TRBV30; clone size: many; J gene: TRBJ1-1; D gene: TRBD1; CDR3 protein: CAWGTANTEAFF; CDR3 DNA: TGTGCCTGGGGGACAGCGAACACTGAAGCTTTCTTT
V gene: TRBV19; clone size: -; J gene: TRBJ2-3; D gene: -; CDR3 protein: CASSIVFAARPSTDTQYF; CDR3 DNA: TGTGCCAGTAGTATAGTTTTTGCGGCCCGCCCTAGCACAGATACGCAGTATTTT
V gene: TRBV27; clone size: -; J gene: TRBJ1-2; D gene: -; CDR3 protein: CASRGHHTGKFGYTF; CDR3 DNA: TGTGCCAGCAGGGGACACCACACAGGGAAATTTGGCTACACCTTC
V gene: TRBV19; clone size: few; J gene: TRBJ1-2; D gene: TRBD1; CDR3 protein: CASSIDPGTGDGYTF; CDR3 DNA: TGTGCCAGTAGTATAGATCCCGGGACAGGGGATGGCTACACCTTC
V gene: TRBV7-6; clone size: many; J gene: TRBJ2-3; D gene: TRBD2; CDR3 protein: CASSLDTPPSSGGTDTQYF; CDR3 DNA: TGTGCCAGCAGCTTAGACACCCCGCCTTCTAGCGGGGGTACAGATACGCAGTATTTT
V gene: TRBV6-5; clone size: many; J gene: TRBJ1-1; D gene: -; CDR3 protein: CASRMGEGTEAFF; CDR3 DNA: TGTGCCAGCAGAATGGGGGAAGGCACTGAAGCTTTCTTT
V gene: TRBV7-2; clone size: -; J gene: TRBJ2-7; D gene: -; CDR3 protein: CASSPSTDYGGQYF; CDR3 DNA: TGTGCCAGCAGCCCCTCGACCGATTACGGAGGGCAGTACTTC
V gene: TRBV4-2; clone size: -; J gene: TRBJ2-7; D gene: TRBD2; CDR3 protein: CASSQERTSGIYEQYF; CDR3 DNA: TGTGCCAGCAGCCAAGAGAGGACTAGCGGGATATACGAGCAGTACTTC
V gene: TRBV20-1; clone size: -; J gene: TRBJ2-1; D gene: TRBD1; CDR3 protein: CSAQDLGQGSNNEQIF; CDR3 DNA: TGCAGTGCCCAAGACTTGGGACAGGGGTCGAACAATGAGCAGATCTTC
V gene: TRBV9; clone size: many; J gene: TRBJ1-1; D gene: -; CDR3 protein: CASSPLGAEAFF; CDR3 DNA: TGTGCCAGCAGCCCCCTCGGGGCTGAAGCTTTCTTT
V gene: TRBV11-2; clone size: many; J gene: TRBJ2-1; D gene: -; CDR3 protein: CASSRLERNEQFF; CDR3 DNA: TGTGCCAGCAGCCGACTAGAGCGCAATGAGCAGTTCTTC
V gene: TRBV14; clone size: many; J gene: TRBJ2-2; D gene: -; CDR3 protein: CASSQEGNPNTGELFF; CDR3 DNA: TGTGCCAGCAGCCAAGAGGGGAATCCGAACACCGGGGAGCTGTTTTTT
V gene: TRBV25-1; clone size: -; J gene: TRBJ1-5; D gene: -; CDR3 protein: CASWGAASNQPQHF; CDR3 DNA: TGTGCCAGCTGGGGGGCGGCTAGCAATCAGCCCCAGCATTTT
V gene: TRBV5-6; clone size: few; J gene: TRBJ1-6; D gene: -; CDR3 protein: CASSLGLQTLDSPLHF; CDR3 DNA: TGTGCCAGCAGCTTGGGTTTACAAACGCTGGATTCACCCCTCCACTTT
V gene: TRBV7-9; clone size: -; J gene: TRBJ1-2; D gene: -; CDR3 protein: CASSFEGTDYLRGYTF; CDR3 DNA: TGTGCCAGCAGCTTTGAGGGGACCGACTACCTCCGAGGCTACACCTTC
V gene: TRBV5-6; clone size: many; J gene: TRBJ2-3; D gene: -; CDR3 protein: CASSSYNDLGRPDTQYF; CDR3 DNA: TGTGCCAGCAGCTCGTATAACGATCTCGGGCGCCCAGATACGCAGTATTTT
V gene: TRBV7-6; clone size: many; J gene: TRBJ2-7; D gene: -; CDR3 protein: CASSFIGMEQYF; CDR3 DNA: TGTGCCAGCAGCTTTATAGGGATGGAGCAGTACTTC
V gene: TRBV9; clone size: few; J gene: TRBJ1-4; D gene: -; CDR3 protein: CASSFLDSNEKLFF; CDR3 DNA: TGTGCCAGCAGCTTCCTGGACAGCAATGAAAAACTGTTTTTT
V gene: TRBV29-1; clone size: few; J gene: TRBJ2-1; D gene: -; CDR3 protein: CSVGDIHRVLENNEQFF; CDR3 DNA: TGCAGCGTTGGGGATATACACAGGGTCCTTGAAAACAATGAGCAGTTCTTC
V gene: TRBV4-2; clone size: -; J gene: TRBJ2-1; D gene: -; CDR3 protein: CASSRGDEQFF; CDR3 DNA: TGTGCCAGCAGCCGAGGTGATGAGCAGTTCTTC
V gene: TRBV30; clone size: few; J gene: TRBJ2-1; D gene: -; CDR3 protein: CAWSLVAGYNEQFF; CDR3 DNA: TGTGCCTGGAGTTTGGTTGCGGGATACAATGAGCAGTTCTTC
V gene: TRBV30; clone size: many; J gene: TRBJ2-7; D gene: -; CDR3 protein: CAWSVGQAHEQYF; CDR3 DNA: TGTGCCTGGAGTGTAGGCCAGGCCCACGAGCAGTACTTC
V gene: TRBV7-9; clone size: many; J gene: TRBJ2-7; D gene: -; CDR3 protein: CASSPTAVYEQYF; CDR3 DNA: TGTGCCAGCAGTCCGACAGCTGTCTACGAGCAGTACTTC
V gene: TRBV6-2/TRBV6-3; clone size: -; J gene: TRBJ2-1; D gene: TRBD2; CDR3 protein: CASIGLARRNEQFF; CDR3 DNA: TGTGCCAGCATTGGACTAGCCCGGAGGAATGAGCAGTTCTTC
V gene: TRBV27; clone size: few; J gene: TRBJ1-5; D gene: -; CDR3 protein: CASSLSFSQPQHF; CDR3 DNA: TGTGCCAGCAGTTTATCGTTTAGTCAGCCCCAGCATTTT
V gene: TRBV5-6; clone size: few; J gene: TRBJ2-7; D gene: -; CDR3 protein: CASSTDGAGYEQYF; CDR3 DNA: TGTGCCAGCAGCACCGACGGGGCTGGTTACGAGCAGTACTTC
V gene: TRBV11-2; clone size: -; J gene: TRBJ1-1; D gene: -; CDR3 protein: CASSLDSIVDTEAFF; CDR3 DNA: TGTGCCAGCAGCTTAGACAGCATTGTGGACACTGAAGCTTTCTTT
V gene: TRBV4-2; clone size: -; J gene: TRBJ2-7; D gene: TRBD1; CDR3 protein: CAGRDRSSYEQYF; CDR3 DNA: TGTGCCGGCCGGGACAGGAGCTCCTACGAGCAGTACTTC
V gene: TRBV7-9; clone size: many; J gene: TRBJ2-1; D gene: -; CDR3 protein: CASRQGIYNEQFF; CDR3 DNA: TGTGCCAGTCGGCAGGGAATCTACAATGAGCAGTTCTTC
V gene: TRBV7-2; clone size: many; J gene: TRBJ2-3; D gene: -; CDR3 protein: CASSQYGLPTSTDTQYF; CDR3 DNA: TGTGCCAGCAGCCAGTACGGACTCCCGACTTCCACAGATACGCAGTATTTT
V gene: TRBV6-2/TRBV6-3; clone size: -; J gene: TRBJ2-3; D gene: TRBD2; CDR3 protein: CASSFLTSGGFADTRYF; CDR3 DNA: TGTGCCAGCAGTTTCCTGACTAGCGGGGGTTTTGCAGATACGCGGTATTTT
V gene: TRBV3-1; clone size: many; J gene: TRBJ2-4; D gene: -; CDR3 protein: CASSQALGPKNIQYF; CDR3 DNA: TGTGCCAGCAGCCAGGCACTTGGGCCCAAAAACATTCAGTACTTC
V gene: TRBV19; clone size: -; J gene: TRBJ2-7; D gene: -; CDR3 protein: CASSIDPWGYEQYF; CDR3 DNA: TGTGCCAGTAGTATCGATCCTTGGGGGTACGAGCAGTACTTC
V gene: TRBV2; clone size: -; J gene: TRBJ2-7; D gene: -; CDR3 protein: CASSERVGPSASSYEQYF; CDR3 DNA: TGTGCCAGCAGTGAACGAGTGGGACCGAGTGCGAGCTCCTACGAGCAGTACTTC
V gene: TRBV11-2; clone size: many; J gene: TRBJ2-1; D gene: TRBD1; CDR3 protein: CASSPRPPGGSDNEQFF; CDR3 DNA: TGTGCCAGCAGCCCTCGGCCCCCAGGGGGCTCCGACAATGAGCAGTTCTTC
V gene: TRBV12-3/TRBV12-4; clone size: few; J gene: TRBJ2-3; D gene: TRBD1; CDR3 protein: CASSLAKGQGITSTDTQYF; CDR3 DNA: TGTGCCAGCAGTTTAGCGAAAGGACAGGGGATAACTAGCACAGATACGCAGTATTTT
V gene: TRBV20-1; clone size: -; J gene: TRBJ1-4; D gene: -; CDR3 protein: CSAREWGANEKLFF; CDR3 DNA: TGCAGTGCTAGAGAGTGGGGGGCTAATGAAAAACTGTTTTTT
V gene: TRBV29-1; clone size: -; J gene: TRBJ1-1; D gene: -; CDR3 protein: CSVVYSNEAFF; CDR3 DNA: TGCAGCGTTGTGTACTCTAATGAAGCTTTCTTT
V gene: TRBV19; clone size: -; J gene: TRBJ2-7; D gene: -; CDR3 protein: CASSYPGQIDGQYF; CDR3 DNA: TGTGCCAGTAGCTATCCAGGACAGATCGACGGGCAGTACTTC
V gene: TRBV6-1; clone size: few; J gene: TRBJ1-4; D gene: -; CDR3 protein: CASSEAVGTGEKLFF; CDR3 DNA: TGTGCCAGCAGTGAAGCAGTAGGGACCGGAGAAAAACTGTTTTTT
V gene: TRBV19; clone size: -; J gene: TRBJ2-3; D gene: TRBD2; CDR3 protein: CASSVGLTPMDTHYF; CDR3 DNA: TGTGCCAGTAGTGTGGGACTAACCCCGATGGATACGCATTATTTT
V gene: TRBV6-5; clone size: -; J gene: TRBJ2-5; D gene: -; CDR3 protein: CASRRGPTQETQYF; CDR3 DNA: TGTGCCAGCAGGCGAGGACCCACCCAAGAGACCCAGTACTTC
V gene: TRBV7-9; clone size: many; J gene: TRBJ2-7; D gene: -; CDR3 protein: CASSFAGAYEQYF; CDR3 DNA: TGTGCCAGCAGCTTCGCCGGGGCCTACGAGCAGTACTTC
V gene: TRBV7-6; clone size: many; J gene: TRBJ2-5; D gene: -; CDR3 protein: CASSPSLAHQETQYF; CDR3 DNA: TGTGCCAGCAGCCCCTCCTTAGCGCACCAAGAGACCCAGTACTTC
V gene: TRBV7-6; clone size: many; J gene: TRBJ2-7; D gene: -; CDR3 protein: CASSLGQVRSGDEQYF; CDR3 DNA: TGTGCCAGCAGCTTAGGTCAGGTACGCTCAGGGGACGAGCAGTACTTC
V gene: TRBV5-1; clone size: many; J gene: TRBJ2-1; D gene: -; CDR3 protein: CASSLIGFVYNEQFF; CDR3 DNA: TGCGCCAGCAGCTTGATCGGATTTGTTTACAATGAGCAGTTCTTC
V gene: TRBV12-3/TRBV12-4; clone size: many; J gene: TRBJ1-4; D gene: -; CDR3 protein: CASSPPAGVEKLFF; CDR3 DNA: TGTGCCAGCAGTCCCCCCGCAGGGGTTGAAAAACTGTTTTTT
V gene: TRBV4-3; clone size: -; J gene: TRBJ1-4; D gene: TRBD1; CDR3 protein: CASSQDRDRDSEKLFF; CDR3 DNA: TGCGCCAGCAGCCAAGACCGGGACAGGGATTCTGAAAAACTGTTTTTT
V gene: TRBV27; clone size: many; J gene: TRBJ2-7; D gene: -; CDR3 protein: CASSLSWGAGYEQYF; CDR3 DNA: TGTGCCAGCAGTTTATCTTGGGGGGCTGGCTACGAGCAGTACTTC
V gene: TRBV4-3; clone size: few; J gene: TRBJ2-7; D gene: -; CDR3 protein: CASSQQWPNYEQYF; CDR3 DNA: TGCGCCAGCAGCCAACAGTGGCCAAACTACGAGCAGTACTTC
V gene: TRBV7-9; clone size: many; J gene: TRBJ2-3; D gene: TRBD2; CDR3 protein: CASSPWGGSSTDTQYF; CDR3 DNA: TGTGCCAGCAGCCCATGGGGCGGGAGCAGCACAGATACGCAGTATTTT